The 16 T cell receptor beta chains given below trace back to one sample, sequenced in a study of Graves' ophthalmopathy and Graves' hyperthyroidism. RNA transcripts provided the template for amplifying TCR beta CDR3 regions. Scientists carried out first-round RT-PCR using HTBI primers and then a second-round multiplex PCR. TCRdb independently ran MiXCR on the multiplex PCR reads; one entry per CDR3 protein. This table has approximately 210,000 distinct CDR3 sequences, roughly 29% appearing once. Material for sequencing was peripheral blood. The source is a man aged 45-65 years with Graves' ophthalmopathy.

The V gene is TRBV13, the J gene TRBJ1-2, with D hard to call. The V gene lost 2 bases and the J gene lost 3 bases, with 13 bases spanning the gap. CDR1 is PRHDT and CDR2 is FYEKMQ in the germline V gene (reference sequence). The length of the CDR3 is 15 residues. CDR3 in amino acids: CASSLSSRGYYGYTF. CDR3 nucleotides: TGTGCCAGCAGCTTAAGTTCACGAGGGTACTATGGCTACACCTTC.

This clonotype was counted at least ten times. This chain joins TRBV10-3 and TRBJ1-6; D remains unclear. CDR1 is ENHRY, CDR2 SYGVKD, per germline. The CDR3 loop spans 17 amino acids. The ends were cut back, 0 bases at V and 0 bases at J, with 9 bases in the middle. The CDR3: CAISESSVSSYNSPLHF. The CDR3 DNA is TGTGCCATCAGTGAGTCTTCAGTCAGCTCCTATAATTCACCCCTCCACTTT.

The sample holds many counts of this clonotype. The J gene is TRBJ1-6, the V gene TRBV6-2 or TRBV6-3; no definite D call. Trimming removed 0 bases at V and 9 bases at J, with 3 bases between. CDR1 is MNHEY and CDR2 is SVGEGT in the germline V gene. The CDR3 has 12 amino acids. The CDR3 DNA reads as TGTGCCAGCAGTTACTCGAGTTCACCCCTCCACTTT. The encoded protein is CASSYSSSPLHF.

In its sample, this clonotype was seen many times. This chain connects TRBV20-1 to TRBJ2-5; D tentatively fits TRBD1 or TRBD2 (7 bases each). V was trimmed by 0 bases and J by 5 bases, leaving 13 bases between them. The CDR3 length is 14 residues. Germline V lookup: CDR1 DFQATT, CDR2 SNEGSKA (reference sequence). The CDR3 nucleotides read TGCAGTGCTAGAGATCACAGGGGAGGGGAGACCCAGTACTTC. Translated, it gives CSARDHRGGETQYF.

At least ten counts were recorded for this clonotype. The rearrangement joins TRBV11-2 to TRBJ2-7; 7 nucleotides line up with TRBD1. V was clipped by 5 bases and J by 6 bases; unmatched bases: 10. The CDR3 covers 14 residues. Germline CDR1 reads SGHAT; CDR2 reads FQNNGV. This CDR3 reads CASSPGQVEGEQYF. CDR3 bases: TGTGCCAGCAGCCCCGGACAGGTCGAAGGCGAGCAGTACTTC.

The sample holds many counts of this clonotype. This chain joins TRBV19 and TRBJ2-7; D gene ambiguous. With 6 bases removed from V and 2 bases from J, the gap between germline ends came to 17 bases. Germline V CDR1 and CDR2: LNHDA, SQIVND (reference sequence). The CDR3 covers 15 residues. Here the CDR3 DNA reads TGTGCCAGTAGCCAAGACTTGCGCTTCCCCTACGAGCAGTACTTC. This codes for CASSQDLRFPYEQYF.

This clonotype was seen ten or more times. V gene TRBV3-1 combines with J gene TRBJ1-1, with D possibly TRBD1 on 6 matching bases. The V end was cut by 8 bases, the J end by 5 bases, with 18 bases between. Germline V gives CDR1 LGHDT, CDR2 YNNKEL (reference sequence). This CDR3 has 14 amino acids. This CDR3 is CASRVGGGKTEAFF. As DNA, the CDR3 is TGTGCCAGCCGGGTGGGGGGCGGAAAGACTGAAGCTTTCTTT.

This clonotype occurred many times. V and J are TRBV19 and TRBJ1-1; D possibly corresponds to TRBD1 (5 bases). Looked up from germline, CDR1 is LNHDA and CDR2 is SQIVND (reference sequence). The CDR3 runs to 15 residues. Trimming took off 4 bases at V and 4 bases at J, with 16 bases between the two ends. The DNA for the CDR3 is TGTGCCAGTAGTACCCCGAGCCTGGGGACCACTGAAGCTTTCTTT. It yields the protein CASSTPSLGTTEAFF.

In nucleotides, the CDR3 is TGTGCCAGCAGCACCGATGATTCCACTGAAGCTTTCTTT. It translates to CASSTDDSTEAFF. This chain joins TRBV7-2 and TRBJ1-1; unclear D gene. In germline, CDR1 is SGHTA, CDR2 FQGNSA. Trimming removed 5 bases at V and 4 bases at J, with 11 bases between. The CDR3 loop spans 13 amino acids.

This clonotype was found many times. CDR3 DNA sequence: TGTGCCAGCAGTCCTCCCCGGGGGGCGGGATTAGAGACCCAGTACTTC. It yields the protein CASSPPRGAGLETQYF. V usage is TRBV28 and J usage is TRBJ2-5, with D tentatively TRBD2 (7 bases). The V and J ends lost 5 bases and 4 bases respectively, with 20 bases between them. This CDR3 is 16 amino acids long. Germline CDR1 MDHEN, CDR2 SYDVKM. The full variable domain, completed using reference TRBV28 and TRBJ2-5, is DVKVTQSSRYLVKRTGEKVFLECVQDMDHENMFWYRQDPGLGLRLIYFSYDVKMKEKGDIPEGYSVSREKKERFSLILESASTNQTSMYLCASSPPRGAGLETQYFGPGTRLLVL.

This clonotype was detected ten times or more. V usage is TRBV19 and J usage is TRBJ1-5; D may be TRBD1 (5 bases). Germline V gives CDR1 LNHDA, CDR2 SQIVND (reference sequence). This CDR3 spans 14 amino acids. V dropped 8 bases and J dropped 1 base, with 12 bases sitting between them. The chain's CDR3 is CASQGWQSNQPQHF. CDR3 nucleotides: TGTGCCAGTCAGGGATGGCAGAGCAATCAGCCCCAGCATTTT.

The V and J genes are TRBV7-9 and TRBJ2-5; the D gene is possibly TRBD1 (6 bases). Germline V gene lookup returns CDR1 SEHNR and CDR2 FQNEAQ (reference sequence). The CDR3 is made up of 14 amino acids. The V end lost 5 bases, the J end lost 5 bases, and 15 bases lay between the germline ends. The CDR3 DNA reads as TGTGCCAGCAGCCCCGTGACAGGAGTCGAGACCCAGTACTTC. Translating it yields CASSPVTGVETQYF.

This clonotype was recorded many times. The chain combines TRBV12-3 or TRBV12-4 with TRBJ2-7, with 7 nucleotides matching TRBD2. Trimming cost V 6 bases and J 2 bases; bases outside gene matches: 7. The CDR3 spans 14 residues. The CDR3 is CASSQSGTAYEQYF. CDR3 DNA: TGTGCCAGCAGCCAAAGCGGGACGGCCTACGAGCAGTACTTC.

This clonotype was picked up many times. The CDR3 region is CASSLTGTGIYEQYF. DNA of the CDR3: TGCGCCAGCAGCCTCACCGGGACAGGGATCTACGAGCAGTACTTC. This chain connects TRBV4-1 to TRBJ2-7, with TRBD1 identical over 9 bases. V shed 4 bases, J shed 3 bases, and the junction held 7 bases outside the gene matches. Looked up from germline, CDR1 is MGHRA and CDR2 is YSYEKL. This CDR3 region has 15 residues.

This clonotype was seen at least ten times. V usage is TRBV29-1 and J usage is TRBJ2-3, with D possibly TRBD2 on 6 matching bases. CDR1 is SQVTM, CDR2 ANQGSEA, per germline. V lost 3 bases and J 4 bases, leaving 14 bases between the germline ends. This CDR3 spans 14 amino acids. CDR3 sequence (DNA): TGCAGCGTTGACAAGGAGGGGAGCGCAGATACGCAGTATTTT. Protein product: CSVDKEGSADTQYF.

This clonotype was counted ten times or more. The chain combines TRBV7-9 with TRBJ1-2; D is undetermined. V dropped 4 bases and J dropped 5 bases, with 11 bases sitting between them. Germline V gene lookup returns CDR1 SEHNR and CDR2 FQNEAQ (reference sequence). CDR3 length: 13 residues. CDR3 in DNA: TGTGCCAGCAGCTCAGGTGGATTTTATGGCTACACCTTC. It specifies CASSSGGFYGYTF.